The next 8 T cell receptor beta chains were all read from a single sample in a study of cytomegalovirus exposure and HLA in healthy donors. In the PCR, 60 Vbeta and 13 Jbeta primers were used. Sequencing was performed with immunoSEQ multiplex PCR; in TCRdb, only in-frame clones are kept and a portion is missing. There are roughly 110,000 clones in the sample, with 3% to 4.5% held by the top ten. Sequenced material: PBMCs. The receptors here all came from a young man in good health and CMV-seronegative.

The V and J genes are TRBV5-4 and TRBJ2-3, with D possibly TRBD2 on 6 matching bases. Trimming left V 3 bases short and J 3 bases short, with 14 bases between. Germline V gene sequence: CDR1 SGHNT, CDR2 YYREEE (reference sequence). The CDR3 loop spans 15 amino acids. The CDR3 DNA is TGTGCCAGCAGCTCGAAGACGGGGGTGACAGATACGCAGTATTTT. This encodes CASSSKTGVTDTQYF.

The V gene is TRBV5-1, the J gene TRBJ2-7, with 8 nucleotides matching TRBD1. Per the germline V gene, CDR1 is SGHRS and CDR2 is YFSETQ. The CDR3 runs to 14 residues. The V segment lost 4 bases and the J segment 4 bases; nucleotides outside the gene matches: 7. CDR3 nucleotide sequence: TGCGCCAGCAGCGGGCAGGGGGCACGGTACGAGCAGTACTTC. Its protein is CASSGQGARYEQYF.

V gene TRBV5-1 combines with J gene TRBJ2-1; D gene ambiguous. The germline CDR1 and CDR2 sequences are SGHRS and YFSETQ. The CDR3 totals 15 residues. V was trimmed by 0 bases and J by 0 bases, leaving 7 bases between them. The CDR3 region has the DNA TGCGCCAGCAGCTTGGCAGTTCCCTCCTACAATGAGCAGTTCTTC. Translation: CASSLAVPSYNEQFF. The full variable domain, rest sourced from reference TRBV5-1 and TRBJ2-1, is KAGVTQTPRYLIKTRGQQVTLSCSPISGHRSVSWYQQTPGQGLQFLFEYFSETQRNKGNFPGRFSGRQFSNSRSEMNVSTLELGDSALYLCASSLAVPSYNEQFFGPGTRLTVL.

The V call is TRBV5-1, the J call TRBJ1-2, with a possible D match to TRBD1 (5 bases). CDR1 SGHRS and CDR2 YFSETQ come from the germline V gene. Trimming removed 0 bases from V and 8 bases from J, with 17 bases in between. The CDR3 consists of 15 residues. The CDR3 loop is CASSLAPGRVEGYTF. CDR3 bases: TGCGCCAGCAGCTTGGCCCCCGGCAGGGTAGAGGGCTACACCTTC.

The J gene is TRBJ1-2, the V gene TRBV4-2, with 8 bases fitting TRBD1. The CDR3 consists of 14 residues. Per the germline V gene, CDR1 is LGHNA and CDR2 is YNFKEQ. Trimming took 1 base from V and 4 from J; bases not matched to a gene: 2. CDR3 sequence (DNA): TGTGCCAGCAGCCAAGGACAGGGGAGCTATGGCTACACCTTC. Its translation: CASSQGQGSYGYTF.

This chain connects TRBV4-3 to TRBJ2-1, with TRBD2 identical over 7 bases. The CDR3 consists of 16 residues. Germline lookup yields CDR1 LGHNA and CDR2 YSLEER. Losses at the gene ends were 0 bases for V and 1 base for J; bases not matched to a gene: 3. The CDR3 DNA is TGCGCCAGCAGCCAAGAGGGCGGGGGATCCTACAATGAGCAGTTCTTC. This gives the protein CASSQEGGGSYNEQFF.

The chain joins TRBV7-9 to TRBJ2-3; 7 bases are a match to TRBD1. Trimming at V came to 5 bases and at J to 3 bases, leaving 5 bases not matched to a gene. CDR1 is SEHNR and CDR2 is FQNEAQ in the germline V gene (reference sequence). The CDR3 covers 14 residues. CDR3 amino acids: CASSIDRATDTQYF. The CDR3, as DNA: TGTGCCAGCAGCATAGACAGGGCGACAGATACGCAGTATTTT.

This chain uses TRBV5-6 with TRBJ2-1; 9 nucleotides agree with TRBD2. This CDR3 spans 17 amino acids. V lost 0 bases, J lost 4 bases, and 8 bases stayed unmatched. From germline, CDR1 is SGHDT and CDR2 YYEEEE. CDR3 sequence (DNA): TGTGCCAGCAGCTTGGGTCCCCTAGCGGGGCGGTACAATGAGCAGTTCTTC. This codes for CASSLGPLAGRYNEQFF.